This TCR beta chain came from a study of PD-L1 blockade in urothelial cancer (dated by TCRdb to the late 2010s). Background for the entire study: All patients started therapy around 2014 and received atezolizumab 1,200 mg intravenously every 3 weeks. About 90% of the roughly 29 patients were males with bladder-origin urothelial cancer, and 18 of 29 reported a prior smoking history. Patients had an ECOG performance status of 0 or 1 and had received between 0 and 3 prior chemotherapy regimens. Blood samples were analyzed 3 weeks after the start of treatment (second dose) and 6 weeks after the start of treatment. Blood samples gave a median of around 140,000 T cells and approximately 81,000 unique TCRs, with a median clonality of roughly 0.08. An exploratory multi-omic analysis was conducted of the somatic, immune and clinical correlates of response to PD-L1 blockade with atezolizumab in urothelial cancer. Pretreatment tumor samples and matched peripheral blood, collected serially before and after atezolizumab treatment, underwent TCR sequencing. Durable clinical benefit meant progression-free survival longer than 6 months, and TCR features were also tested against progression-free and overall survival. In the same patients, whole exome sequencing and RNA sequencing of pretreatment tumors were performed in addition to TCR sequencing. Several patients reached durable clinical benefit, while 20 patients did not. Pretreatment blood TCR-seq was available for fewer than 30 patients, at least one posttreatment blood collection was obtained for approximately 24 patients, and tumor TCR-seq was available for approximately 24 patients.

With regard to this clone: The target of this receptor is not known. There are no base qualities to consult, and no much larger clone falls within one base.

Relative to germline, V is 4 bases shorter and J is 13 bases shorter, with 20 bases between their ends. Reading from cysteine to phenylalanine, the CDR3 counts 13 amino acids. The kept DNA is CDR3 alone, 39 bases in frame from the first base. The germline V gene (reference sequence) yields SGHNT for CDR1 and YYREEE for CDR2. To estimate absolute template abundance from read counts, synthetic TCR analog templates were spiked into each PCR. TCRbeta CDR3 regions were amplified from genomic DNA with bias-controlled V and J gene primers using the immunoSEQ assay. Sequencing of rearranged TCRbeta segments was done at approximately 20X coverage. The authors processed their data as follows. Clustering was used to correct sequencing errors, and CDR3s were annotated against IMGT to assign V, D and J genes. Downstream analyses used only productive TCRbeta rearrangements, leaving out any out-of-frame or stop-codon sequences. To compute clonality, Shannon entropy was normalized by the log of the number of unique productive sequences and then subtracted from one. Clones differing between time points or between blood and tumor were identified by Fisher's exact test with Benjamini-Hochberg correction at adjusted p below 0.01. In its TCRdb copy, this immuneACCESS table keeps in-frame sequences only and misses some clones. Where compared with another copy, unresolved V genes explain less than half of these, and the others have no known cause. V and J calls plus clone size are reproduced from that table; the DNA served to infer D and trimming. The sample table shows tens of thousands of clones, and roughly 86% are seen once. Around 11% of the sample is in the top ten clones.

The time point label for this specimen denotes: peripheral blood 6 weeks after treatment start. The cohort included 29 patients with locally advanced or metastatic urothelial carcinoma who were treated at Memorial Sloan Kettering on a trial protocol. Peripheral blood mononuclear cells were collected pretreatment and during treatment, with between 1 and 8 total time points per patient. The Qiagen DNeasy Blood extraction kit was used to purify genomic DNA from total PBMCs and tumor samples. PBMCs were collected pretreatment and during treatment, and were isolated and stored as previously described. Overall results and qualifications from the work: Improved progression-free and overall survival was found to be associated with pretreatment peripheral blood TCR clonality below the median. At 3 weeks after the start of treatment, tumor-associated TCR clones in peripheral blood had expanded more in patients with durable benefit (n of about 20, p = 0.022). Because the sample size was small (n of about 27) and many exploratory analyses were performed, the results are intended to be hypothesis-generating.

The material was PBMCs, obtained around atezolizumab (anti-PD-L1) treatment. The source of this sequence is a man in his sixties with urothelial cancer. The chain uses TRBV5-4 and TRBJ2-5, with a weak D call of TRBD2 (5 bases match). The DNA sequence is TGTGCCAGCAGCCCACCGGGTCGGCAGGCGGGGTACTTC. It translates as CASSPPGRQAGYF.